Listed below are T cell receptor beta chains from one sample, sequenced in a study of Ad26.COV2.S vaccination and SARS-CoV-2 variants. The assay was immunoSEQ multiplex PCR, and TCRdb's table has in-frame clones only and misses some. The sample gives some 240,000 clones, 70% to 90% of which show up once; roughly 3% is in the top ten. The starting material was peripheral blood, obtained in a trial of Ad26.COV2.S vaccine versus placebo. The receptors here all came from a person between 18 and 65 years old who received the Ad26.COV2.S COVID-19 vaccine or a placebo. Each CDR3 is given with its conserved first and last residue. A D gene is named only where the DNA matches it firmly. Clone size, where shown, is once, few, many, or a class for clones that have expanded.

CDR3aa,CDR3nt,v_gene,d_gene,j_gene,abundance
CASGRVETQPQHF,TGTGCCAGCGGGAGGGTCGAGACTCAGCCCCAGCATTTT,TRBV6-5,-,TRBJ1-5,-
CASSHGGAKKTQYF,TGTGCCAGCAGCCATGGGGGGGCTAAGAAGACCCAGTACTTC,TRBV3-1/TRBV3-2,-,TRBJ2-5,-
CASSQDKANYGYTF,TGCGCCAGCAGCCAAGACAAAGCTAACTATGGCTACACCTTC,TRBV4-1,-,TRBJ1-2,-
CASSSSSQETQYF,TGTGCCAGTAGTTCTTCGAGCCAGGAGACCCAGTACTTC,TRBV19,-,TRBJ2-5,-
CASSLSFGLEQFF,TGTGCCAGCAGCTTAAGTTTCGGATTGGAGCAGTTCTTC,TRBV5-8,-,TRBJ2-1,-
CASSILAGVNTGELFF,TGTGCCAGTAGTATACTAGCGGGGGTAAACACCGGGGAGCTGTTTTTT,TRBV19,TRBD2,TRBJ2-2,-
CAISESAQGGNNQPQHF,TGTGCCATCAGTGAGTCGGCGCAGGGGGGGAACAATCAGCCCCAGCATTTT,TRBV10-3,TRBD1,TRBJ1-5,-
CASSQTSGLASSNEQFF,TGCGCCAGCAGCCAAACCTCGGGACTAGCATCAAGCAATGAGCAGTTCTTC,TRBV4-3,TRBD2,TRBJ2-1,-
CASSLARRGSEKLFF,TGTGCCAGCAGCTTAGCGAGAAGGGGATCGGAAAAACTGTTTTTT,TRBV7-8,-,TRBJ1-4,few
CASSQERGQDTQYF,TGTGCCAGCAGCCAAGAGCGGGGTCAAGATACGCAGTATTTT,TRBV7-2,TRBD2,TRBJ2-3,-
CASTGGGNTIYF,TGTGCCAGCACCGGAGGAGGAAACACCATATATTTT,TRBV25-1,-,TRBJ1-3,-
CASSVGQGEYNEQFF,TGTGCCAGCAGCGTAGGACAGGGAGAGTACAATGAGCAGTTCTTC,TRBV9,TRBD1,TRBJ2-1,few
CASNPTGSMNTEAFF,TGTGCCAGCAACCCGACAGGTTCCATGAACACTGAAGCTTTCTTT,TRBV5-5,-,TRBJ1-1,-
CSVPQTGKETQYF,TGCAGCGTTCCACAGACAGGGAAGGAGACCCAGTACTTC,TRBV29-1,TRBD1,TRBJ2-5,once
CASSIDPAGNYEQFF,TGTGCCAGTAGTATAGATCCAGCGGGAAACTATGAGCAGTTCTTC,TRBV19,TRBD2,TRBJ2-1,-
CASSRERGPSYNEQFF,TGTGCCAGCAGCCGCGAGCGGGGGCCCTCCTACAATGAGCAGTTCTTC,TRBV4-2,TRBD2,TRBJ2-1,once
CASSPPRAGTDTQYF,TGTGCCAGCAGCCCGCCTCGGGCAGGGACAGATACGCAGTATTTT,TRBV5-4,-,TRBJ2-3,once
CASRLQGNQPQHF,TGTGCCAGCAGACTCCAGGGCAATCAGCCCCAGCATTTT,TRBV6-5,-,TRBJ1-5,-
CASSHGRTSGWDTQYF,TGCGCCAGCAGCCACGGGAGGACTAGCGGGTGGGATACGCAGTATTTT,TRBV4-1,TRBD2,TRBJ2-3,-
CASRDRGTDTQYF,TGTGCCAGCAGGGACAGGGGAACAGATACGCAGTATTTT,TRBV6-5,TRBD1,TRBJ2-3,-
CASSFLAGGQTDTQYF,TGTGCCAGCAGTTTTTTAGCGGGGGGGCAGACAGATACGCAGTATTTT,TRBV2,TRBD2,TRBJ2-3,-
CASSYRETQYF,TGTGCCAGCAGTTACAGAGAGACCCAGTACTTC,TRBV6-2/TRBV6-3,-,TRBJ2-5,-
CASSKKGTGGHGYTF,TGTGCCAGCAGCAAAAAGGGGACAGGGGGCCATGGCTACACCTTC,TRBV21-1,-,TRBJ1-2,-
CASSSRDREIDEQYF,TGTGCCAGCAGTTCCCGGGACAGGGAAATTGACGAGCAGTACTTC,TRBV27,TRBD1,TRBJ2-7,-
CASSPSSDTQYF,TGTGCCAGCAGCCCCTCATCAGATACGCAGTATTTT,TRBV6-2/TRBV6-3,-,TRBJ2-3,-
CATSRDRGHNEKLFF,TGTGCCACCAGCAGAGACAGGGGCCACAATGAAAAACTGTTTTTT,TRBV15,-,TRBJ1-4,-
CASSQDQGSPYEQYF,TGCGCCAGCAGCCAAGATCAAGGCAGTCCCTACGAGCAGTACTTC,TRBV4-3,-,TRBJ2-7,once
CASSGGQVSYNEQFF,TGCGCCAGCAGCGGGGGACAGGTCTCCTACAATGAGCAGTTCTTC,TRBV5-1,TRBD1,TRBJ2-1,-
CASSGTSGGQETQYF,TGTGCCAGCAGCGGGACTAGCGGGGGCCAAGAGACCCAGTACTTC,TRBV7-2,TRBD2,TRBJ2-5,-
CAWKTRGTSSYNEQFF,TGTGCCTGGAAAACAAGGGGCACAAGCTCCTACAATGAGCAGTTCTTC,TRBV30,-,TRBJ2-1,-
CAWSVGWELFF,TGTGCCTGGAGTGTTGGGTGGGAGCTGTTTTTT,TRBV30,-,TRBJ2-2,-
CASSTGQGEVKNTEAFF,TGCGCCAGCAGCACCGGACAGGGGGAGGTTAAGAACACTGAAGCTTTCTTT,TRBV5-1,TRBD1,TRBJ1-1,-
CASSVSPAGDNEQFF,TGTGCCAGCAGCGTTTCCCCAGCGGGAGACAATGAGCAGTTCTTC,TRBV9,TRBD2,TRBJ2-1,-
CASSSGGGADTGELFF,TGTGCCAGCAGTTCTGGAGGGGGGGCGGACACCGGGGAGCTGTTTTTT,TRBV7-2,-,TRBJ2-2,-
CASSPFPGGVNHGYTF,TGTGCCAGCAGCCCTTTTCCCGGAGGGGTAAACCATGGCTACACCTTC,TRBV3-1/TRBV3-2,-,TRBJ1-2,-
CASSQTGTSGPLSNEQFF,TGTGCCAGCAGTCAAACCGGGACTAGCGGGCCCCTCAGCAATGAGCAGTTCTTC,TRBV7-9,TRBD2,TRBJ2-1,-
CASRLRYNEQFF,TGTGCCAGCAGGTTGCGGTACAATGAGCAGTTCTTC,TRBV7-9,-,TRBJ2-1,-
CASSSDRGGYGYTF,TGTGCCAGCAGCTCAGACAGGGGCGGCTATGGCTACACCTTC,TRBV7-8,TRBD1,TRBJ1-2,few
CASSQDKGTSVYSTDTQYF,TGCGCCAGCAGCCAAGATAAAGGGACTAGCGTCTATAGCACAGATACGCAGTATTTT,TRBV4-1,TRBD2,TRBJ2-3,once
CASSVSPDSYNEQFF,TGTGCCAGCAGCGTGAGTCCAGACTCCTACAATGAGCAGTTCTTC,TRBV9,-,TRBJ2-1,few
CASSVGGSTDTQYF,TGTGCCAGCAGCGTAGGAGGGAGCACAGATACGCAGTATTTT,TRBV9,-,TRBJ2-3,-
CASSLQGDYGYTF,TGTGCCAGCAGCCTACAGGGGGACTATGGCTACACCTTC,TRBV16,TRBD1,TRBJ1-2,-
CASSLEAGADTQYF,TGTGCCAGCAGCTTGGAGGCGGGTGCAGATACGCAGTATTTT,TRBV5-6,-,TRBJ2-3,-
CASSRASNQPQHF,TGCGCCAGCAGCCGAGCAAGCAATCAGCCCCAGCATTTT,TRBV5-1,-,TRBJ1-5,-
CASSFQQVSGANVLTF,TGTGCCAGCAGCTTTCAACAGGTCTCTGGGGCCAACGTCCTGACTTTC,TRBV5-6,-,TRBJ2-6,-
CASSERQENTEAFF,TGTGCCAGCAGTGAACGACAGGAGAACACTGAAGCTTTCTTT,TRBV6-1,-,TRBJ1-1,medium-sized
CASSQESSEQYF,TGTGCCAGCAGCCAAGAGTCGAGCGAGCAGTACTTC,TRBV14,-,TRBJ2-7,-
CSASLYTEAFF,TGCAGTGCTAGCCTCTACACTGAAGCTTTCTTT,TRBV20-1,-,TRBJ1-1,-
CASSTQGQGSNSPLHF,TGCGCCAGCAGCACGCAAGGACAGGGTTCTAATTCACCCCTCCACTTT,TRBV5-1,TRBD1,TRBJ1-6,-
CSGRDFSGNTIYF,TGCAGCGGGCGGGACTTCTCTGGAAACACCATATATTTT,TRBV29-1,-,TRBJ1-3,few
CASSVQGIGNSPLHF,TGTGCCAGCAGCGTACAGGGGATCGGTAATTCACCCCTCCACTTT,TRBV9,-,TRBJ1-6,-
CASSKVPQYEQYF,TGTGCTAGCAGCAAAGTCCCCCAATACGAGCAGTACTTC,TRBV21-1,-,TRBJ2-7,-